The 8 T cell receptor beta chains below were found in one sample sequenced in a study of post-analysis software for immune sequencing data. Whole-study findings and limits: Patients carried five TRBV segments more frequently than controls did, and TRBV5-6, TRBV5-1 and TRBV20-1 were among them.

TCR beta cDNA libraries had unique molecular identifiers. From the PCR reads, TCRdb called clonotypes with MiXCR, one entry per CDR3 protein. The sample lists roughly 650,000 distinct CDR3 sequences, roughly three fifths occurring once. These receptors lack a known antigen. Sequences were obtained from blood. Receptors were obtained from a girl aged 2 to 10 with multiple sclerosis.

The chain uses TRBV4-1 and TRBJ2-1, with 7 bases lining up with TRBD2. Trimming took 0 bases from V and 3 from J; bases not matched to a gene: 17. The CDR3 spans 20 residues. CDR1 and CDR2 from the germline V gene are MGHRA and YSYEKL. The CDR3 spells CASSQEFPWLGLADYNEQFF. CDR3 sequence (DNA): TGCGCCAGCAGCCAAGAATTCCCCTGGTTGGGGCTAGCGGACTACAATGAGCAGTTCTTC.

The chain employs TRBV4-1 and TRBJ2-1, with 8 bases matching TRBD2. Germline trimming cut 0 bases from V and 13 bases from J; bases unmatched to any gene: 5. CDR1 and CDR2 from the germline V gene are MGHRA and YSYEKL. CDR3 length: 13 amino acids. CDR3 DNA: TGCGCCAGCAGCCAAGATTACGGGACTAGTCAGTTCTTC. Protein sequence: CASSQDYGTSQFF.

This clonotype occurred once. The rearrangement joins TRBV2 to TRBJ2-1, with 12 bases matching TRBD2. Trimming took 9 bases from V and 7 from J; bases not matched to a gene: 1. CDR1 is SNHLY, CDR2 FYNNEI, per germline. The CDR3 has 12 amino acids. CDR3 sequence: CARLAGGNEQFF. CDR3 in DNA: TGTGCCAGACTAGCGGGGGGTAATGAGCAGTTCTTC.

This chain uses TRBV4-2 with TRBJ2-7, with TRBD2 matching over 12 bases. The CDR3 is 15 amino acids. The germline V gene encodes CDR1 LGHNA and CDR2 YNFKEQ. The junction had 4 bases not matched to a gene; V was cut back by 4 bases and J by 3 bases. The CDR3 is CASSRSLAGGYEQYF. The DNA of the CDR3 is TGTGCCAGCAGCCGTTCACTAGCGGGAGGCTACGAGCAGTACTTC.

The genes are TRBV3-1 and TRBJ2-7, with TRBD2 matching over 7 bases. Germline lookup yields CDR1 LGHDT and CDR2 YNNKEL (reference sequence). The trim removed 8 bases at V and 4 bases at J, leaving 8 bases unmatched. This CDR3 comprises 13 residues. The CDR3 bases are TGTGCCAGCGCGGCTGGGGGGGAATACGAGCAGTACTTC. This codes for CASAAGGEYEQYF.

This clonotype was observed a few times. V usage is TRBV12-3 or TRBV12-4 and J usage is TRBJ2-1; D is possibly TRBD1 (5 bases). Trimming stripped 3 bases from V and 7 bases from J, with 16 bases between. This CDR3 contains 15 residues. This CDR3 is CASSFLGQGGNEQFF. For the CDR3, the DNA is TGTGCCAGCAGTTTTCTTGGCCAGGGTGGGAATGAGCAGTTCTTC.

The V gene is TRBV11-3, the J gene TRBJ2-1, with a weak D call TRBD2 (7 bases). The germline V gene has CDR1 SGHNT and CDR2 YENEEA. Trimming removed 3 bases at V and 5 bases at J, with 17 bases between. The CDR3 totals 16 residues. The CDR3 here is CASSFWGGGTNNEQFF. As DNA, the CDR3 is TGTGCCAGCAGCTTTTGGGGCGGGGGCACCAACAATGAGCAGTTCTTC.

This clonotype has just a few counts. V gene TRBV4-2 combines with J gene TRBJ2-1, with a weak D call TRBD1 (6 bases). Between the trimmed V and J ends, which lost 0 bases and 0 bases, there was a span of 12 bases. Germline V CDR1 and CDR2: LGHNA, YNFKEQ. CDR3 length equals 17 residues. CDR3 in amino acids: CASSQERGWSSYNEQFF. The CDR3 nucleotides are TGTGCCAGCAGCCAAGAGAGGGGGTGGAGCTCCTACAATGAGCAGTTCTTC.